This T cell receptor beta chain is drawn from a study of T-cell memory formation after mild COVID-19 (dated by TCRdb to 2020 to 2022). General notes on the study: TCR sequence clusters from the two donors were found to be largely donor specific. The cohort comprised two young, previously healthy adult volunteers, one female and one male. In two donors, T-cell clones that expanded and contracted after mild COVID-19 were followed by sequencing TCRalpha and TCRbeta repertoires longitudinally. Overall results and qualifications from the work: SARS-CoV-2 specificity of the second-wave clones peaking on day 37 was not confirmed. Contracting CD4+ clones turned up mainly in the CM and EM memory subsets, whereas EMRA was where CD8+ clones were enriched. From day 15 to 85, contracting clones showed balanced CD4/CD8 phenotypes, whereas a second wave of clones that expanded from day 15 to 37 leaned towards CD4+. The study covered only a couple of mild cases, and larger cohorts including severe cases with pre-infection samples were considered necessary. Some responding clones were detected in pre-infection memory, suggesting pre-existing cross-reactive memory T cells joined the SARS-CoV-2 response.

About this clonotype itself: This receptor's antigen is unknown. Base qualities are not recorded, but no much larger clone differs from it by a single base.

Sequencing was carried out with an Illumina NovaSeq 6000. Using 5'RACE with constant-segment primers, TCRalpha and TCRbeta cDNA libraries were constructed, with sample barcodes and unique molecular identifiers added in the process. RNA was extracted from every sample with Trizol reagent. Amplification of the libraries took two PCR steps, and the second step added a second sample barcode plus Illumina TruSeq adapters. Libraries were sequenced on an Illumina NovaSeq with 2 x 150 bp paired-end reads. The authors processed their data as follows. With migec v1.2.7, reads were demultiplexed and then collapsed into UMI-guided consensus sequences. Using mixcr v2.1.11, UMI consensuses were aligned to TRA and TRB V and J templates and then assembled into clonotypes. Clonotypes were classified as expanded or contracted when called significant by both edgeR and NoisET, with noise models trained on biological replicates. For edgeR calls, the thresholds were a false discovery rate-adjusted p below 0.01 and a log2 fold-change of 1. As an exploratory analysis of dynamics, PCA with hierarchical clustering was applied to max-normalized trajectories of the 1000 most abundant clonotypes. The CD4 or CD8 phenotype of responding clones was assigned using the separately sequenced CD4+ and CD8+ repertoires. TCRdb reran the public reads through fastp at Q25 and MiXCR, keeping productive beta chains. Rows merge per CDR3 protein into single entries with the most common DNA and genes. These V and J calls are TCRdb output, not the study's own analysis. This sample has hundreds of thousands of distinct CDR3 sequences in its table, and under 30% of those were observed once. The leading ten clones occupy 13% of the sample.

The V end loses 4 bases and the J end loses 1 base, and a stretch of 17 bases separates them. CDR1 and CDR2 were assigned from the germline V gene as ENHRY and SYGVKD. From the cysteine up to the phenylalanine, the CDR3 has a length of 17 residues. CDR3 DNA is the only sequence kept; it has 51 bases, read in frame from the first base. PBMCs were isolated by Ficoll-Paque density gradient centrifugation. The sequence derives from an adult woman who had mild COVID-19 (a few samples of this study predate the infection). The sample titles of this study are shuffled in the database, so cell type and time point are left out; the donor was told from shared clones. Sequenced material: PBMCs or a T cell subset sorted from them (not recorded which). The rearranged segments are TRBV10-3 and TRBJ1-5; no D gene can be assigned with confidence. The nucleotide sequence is TGTGCCATCAGTGCTCCCCTCGGAGGTTCAAGCAATCAGCCCCAGCATTTT. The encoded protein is CAISAPLGGSSNQPQHF.